Presented here are 22 T cell receptor beta chains from one specimen sequenced in a study of cytomegalovirus exposure and HLA in healthy donors. Profiling relied on immunoSEQ multiplex PCR, and the TCRdb table lists in-frame clones only, not all of them. This sample has roughly 59,000 clones, with more than 85% found just once. The sequencing input was PBMCs. Source of these receptors: a young woman in good health and CMV-seropositive.

J is TRBJ2-7 and V is TRBV15; a weak D match, TRBD2 (6 bases). The V end was cut by 5 bases, the J end by 1 base, with 18 bases between. The CDR3 has 16 residues. Germline V gives CDR1 LNHNV, CDR2 YYDKDF (reference sequence). The DNA of the CDR3 is TGTGCCACCAGCCTTAAATCGGCGGGGCGATCCTACGAGCAGTACTTC. The encoded protein is CATSLKSAGRSYEQYF.

V usage is TRBV7-9 and J usage is TRBJ2-5; D may be TRBD2 (5 bases). Germline CDR1 reads SEHNR; CDR2 reads FQNEAQ (reference sequence). The CDR3 loop spans 15 amino acids. The V and J ends lost 5 bases and 2 bases respectively, with 15 bases between them. The CDR3 DNA follows: TGTGCCAGCAGCACGTACGGTCGGGAACAAGAGACCCAGTACTTC. It translates to CASSTYGREQETQYF. The complete variable domain, with remaining parts taken from reference TRBV7-9 and TRBJ2-5, reads DTGVSQNPRHKITKRGQNVTFRCDPISEHNRLYWYRQTLGQGPEFLTYFQNEAQLEKSRLLSDRFSAERPKGSFSTLEIQRTEQGDSAMYLCASSTYGREQETQYFGPGTRLLVL.

The rearrangement uses TRBV5-1 and TRBJ1-1; 10 nucleotides match TRBD1. This CDR3 contains 16 residues. Germline assignment: CDR1 SGHRS and CDR2 YFSETQ. The V segment lost 5 bases and the J segment 5 bases; nucleotides outside the gene matches: 12. The CDR3 DNA reads as TGCGCCAGCAGACTAGACCCTGGACAGGGGGTAACTGAAGCTTTCTTT. This translates into CASRLDPGQGVTEAFF.

The chain recombines TRBV6-6 with TRBJ1-1, with 10 bases fitting TRBD1. CDR1 and CDR2 (germline): MNHNY, SVGAGI (reference sequence). The V segment lost 2 bases and the J segment 5 bases; nucleotides outside the gene matches: 5. The CDR3 runs to 15 residues. The CDR3 bases are TGTGCCAGCAGTTACCTACCGGGACAGGGGACTGAAGCTTTCTTT. Residues: CASSYLPGQGTEAFF.

V and J are TRBV2 and TRBJ2-3, with 7 bases fitting TRBD1. The CDR3 is 15 residues long. Germline CDR1 reads SNHLY; CDR2 reads FYNNEI. Unmatched junction bases numbered 8, after V lost 6 bases and J lost 2 bases. The CDR3 coding sequence is TGTGCCAGCAGGGGGACAGCCTACAACACAGATACGCAGTATTTT. Protein product: CASRGTAYNTDTQYF.

This clone occurred a few times. This sequence joins TRBV29-1 and TRBJ2-1, with TRBD2 matching over 10 bases. The V gene's germline CDR1 is SQVTM and CDR2 ANQGSEA. CDR3 length: 16 amino acids. Trimming at V came to 3 bases and at J to 5 bases, leaving 10 bases not matched to a gene. CDR3 in DNA: TGCAGCGTTGAGGGAGCCGGGACTAGCGCAGACAATGAGCAGTTCTTC. It is translated as CSVEGAGTSADNEQFF.

V gene TRBV19 combines with J gene TRBJ2-7; D might be TRBD2 (6 bases). Trimming took 7 bases from V and 4 from J, leaving 14 bases between them. The germline V gene has CDR1 LNHDA and CDR2 SQIVND (reference sequence). This CDR3 comprises 13 residues. The CDR3 loop is CASKETGDYEQYF. CDR3 DNA: TGTGCCAGTAAGGAGACGGGGGATTACGAGCAGTACTTC.

The chain's CDR3 is CAWSVDRGLETQYF. In DNA form, the CDR3 reads TGTGCCTGGAGTGTCGACAGGGGGCTGGAGACCCAGTACTTC. The chain is built from TRBV30 and TRBJ2-5; 10 bases agree with TRBD1. The CDR3 consists of 14 residues. After removal of 0 bases from V and 5 bases from J, the junction contained 3 bases not matched to a gene. From germline, CDR1 is GTSNPN and CDR2 SVGIG (reference sequence).

The chain joins TRBV7-3 to TRBJ1-1; TRBD1 is a possible D gene (5 bases). Per the germline V gene, CDR1 is SGHTA and CDR2 is FQGTGA. The CDR3 has 13 amino acids. Trimming took off 5 bases at V and 1 base at J, with 8 bases between the two ends. The CDR3 coding sequence is TGTGCCAGCAGCCCAACAGGGAACACTGAAGCTTTCTTT. Its translation: CASSPTGNTEAFF.

The rearrangement joins TRBV11-3 to TRBJ1-1, with D hard to call. CDR3 length equals 13 residues. Germline CDR1 reads SGHNT; CDR2 reads YENEEA. V lost 5 bases and J lost 2, with 9 bases in between. As DNA, the CDR3 is TGTGCCAGCAGCCTGACACCTAACACTGAAGCTTTCTTT. Its protein is CASSLTPNTEAFF.

The count of this clone is one. The V gene is TRBV7-2, the J gene TRBJ2-3; D gene unclear. Trimming pared 4 bases from V and 2 bases from J, leaving 7 bases between. The CDR3 spans 13 residues. Germline CDR1 reads SGHTA; CDR2 reads FQGNSA. CDR3 sequence reads: CASSSGATDTQYF. CDR3 in DNA: TGTGCCAGCAGCTCCGGAGCCACAGATACGCAGTATTTT.

The V and J genes are TRBV5-1 and TRBJ2-3; 10 bases align to TRBD2. The CDR3 runs 14 residues. With 1 base clipped from V and 4 bases from J, the junction kept 0 bases outside the gene matches. CDR1 is SGHRS and CDR2 is YFSETQ in the germline V gene. The CDR3 sequence is CASSLSGGADTQYF. In DNA, the CDR3 is TGCGCCAGCAGCTTGAGCGGGGGGGCAGATACGCAGTATTTT.

The gene calls are TRBV4-2 and TRBJ1-1; D remains unclear. V lost 4 bases and J 2 bases, leaving 17 bases between the germline ends. CDR1 LGHNA and CDR2 YNFKEQ come from the germline V gene. The CDR3 spans 16 residues. CDR3 DNA: TGTGCCAGCAGCCTAACGTCCAGACATCTTAACACTGAAGCTTTCTTT. Translating it yields CASSLTSRHLNTEAFF.

Here the CDR3 reads CASSKTPSTGNPAGEQFF. In nucleotides, the CDR3 is TGTGCCAGCAGCAAAACCCCTTCGACAGGGAACCCTGCAGGCGAGCAGTTCTTC. The rearrangement joins TRBV7-8 to TRBJ2-1; 7 positions match TRBD1. This CDR3 has 18 amino acids. Per the germline V gene, CDR1 is SGHVS and CDR2 is FQNEAQ. Trimming removed 5 bases from V and 10 bases from J; junction bases left unmatched: 23.

This chain joins TRBV25-1 and TRBJ2-5; 7 bases map to TRBD1. This CDR3 contains 14 residues. Losses at the gene ends were 6 bases for V and 2 bases for J; bases not matched to a gene: 6. Looked up from germline, CDR1 is MGHDK and CDR2 is SYGVNS. The CDR3 nucleotides are TGTGCCAGCAGGTTACCGGGACAGCAAGAGACCCAGTACTTC. This sequence encodes CASRLPGQQETQYF. The full variable domain, completed using reference TRBV25-1 and TRBJ2-5, is EADIYQTPRYLVIGTGKKITLECSQTMGHDKMYWYQQDPGMELHLIHYSYGVNSTEKGDLSSESTVSRIRTEHFPLTLESARPSHTSQYLCASRLPGQQETQYFGPGTRLLVL.

The V gene is TRBV9, the J gene TRBJ1-2; D may be TRBD1 (5 bases). This CDR3 region has 13 residues. CDR1 and CDR2 (germline): SGDLS, YYNGEE. V was cut by 0 bases and J by 6 bases, with 9 bases left in between. The CDR3 bases are TGTGCCAGCAGCGTAGTTGGCAGGGATGGCTACACCTTC. Protein product: CASSVVGRDGYTF.

CDR3 loop: CASSNRDSPHYNEQFF. The CDR3 nucleotides read TGTGCCAGCAGCAACCGGGACAGTCCCCATTACAATGAGCAGTTCTTC. The gene calls are TRBV7-9 and TRBJ2-1, with 7 nucleotides matching TRBD1. The CDR3 runs to 16 residues. J was trimmed by 4 bases and V by 5 bases; bases with no gene match: 11. Germline V lookup: CDR1 SEHNR, CDR2 FQNEAQ (reference sequence).

The rearrangement uses TRBV27 and TRBJ2-3; possible D gene TRBD2, 5 bases. CDR3 length equals 13 residues. Germline V gene sequence: CDR1 MNHEY, CDR2 SMNVEV (reference sequence). The V and J ends lost 3 bases and 5 bases respectively, with 9 bases between them. CDR3 nucleotides: TGTGCCAGCAGTTTTCATCGGGGAGATACGCAGTATTTT. Protein: CASSFHRGDTQYF.

V and J are TRBV19 and TRBJ2-2, with D possibly being TRBD1 (5 bases). The germline V gene encodes CDR1 LNHDA and CDR2 SQIVND (reference sequence). This CDR3 contains 14 residues. V was trimmed by 5 bases and J by 8 bases, leaving 15 bases between them. Here the CDR3 reads CASSPGAPSGELFF. The CDR3 DNA sequence: TGTGCCAGTAGTCCTGGGGCTCCCTCAGGGGAGCTGTTTTTT.

The chain combines TRBV5-1 with TRBJ2-5; tentatively, D is TRBD1 (5 bases). The CDR3 is made up of 14 amino acids. Trimming pared 0 bases from V and 2 bases from J, leaving 8 bases between. Germline V gives CDR1 SGHRS, CDR2 YFSETQ. The CDR3 DNA follows: TGCGCCAGCAGCTTGGGACGGACACAAGAGACCCAGTACTTC. Translation: CASSLGRTQETQYF.

V usage is TRBV7-2 and J usage is TRBJ2-7; 14 bases are a match to TRBD2. With V trimmed by 3 bases and J by 5 bases, 3 bases remained unmatched. This CDR3 region has 15 residues. CDR1 SGHTA and CDR2 FQGNSA come from the germline V gene. The CDR3 DNA reads as TGTGCCAGCAGCTTTGGACTAGCGGGAGGAGACGAGCAGTACTTC. This encodes CASSFGLAGGDEQYF.

This chain joins TRBV19 and TRBJ2-2, with TRBD1 matching over 8 bases. This CDR3 comprises 15 residues. Germline V gene sequence: CDR1 LNHDA, CDR2 SQIVND (reference sequence). V shed 1 base and J 4 bases; nucleotides not matched to a gene: 2. In nucleotides, the CDR3 is TGTGCCAGTAGTATAGGGACAGGGTCCACCGGGGAGCTGTTTTTT. Amino acid sequence: CASSIGTGSTGELFF.